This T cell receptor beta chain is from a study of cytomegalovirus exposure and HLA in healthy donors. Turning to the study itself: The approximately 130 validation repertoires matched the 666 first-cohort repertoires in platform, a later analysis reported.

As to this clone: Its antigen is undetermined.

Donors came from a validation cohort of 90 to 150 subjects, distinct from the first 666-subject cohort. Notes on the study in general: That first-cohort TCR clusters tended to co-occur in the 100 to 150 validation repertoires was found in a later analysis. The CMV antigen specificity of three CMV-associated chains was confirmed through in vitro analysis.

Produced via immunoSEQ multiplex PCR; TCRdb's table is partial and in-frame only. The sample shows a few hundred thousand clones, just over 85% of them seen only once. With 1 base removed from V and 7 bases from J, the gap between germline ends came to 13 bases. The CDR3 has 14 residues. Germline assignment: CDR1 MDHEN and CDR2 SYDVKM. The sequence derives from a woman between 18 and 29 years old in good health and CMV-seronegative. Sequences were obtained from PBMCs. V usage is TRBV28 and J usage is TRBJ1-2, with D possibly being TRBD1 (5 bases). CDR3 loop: CASSLFRKGFGYTF. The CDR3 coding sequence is TGTGCCAGCAGTTTATTTCGGAAGGGGTTTGGCTACACCTTC.